The 28 T cell receptor beta chains given below trace back to one sample, sequenced in a study of blood T cell repertoires in COVID-19. Sequencing was performed with immunoSEQ multiplex PCR; in TCRdb, only in-frame clones are kept and a portion is missing. This sample has hundreds of thousands of clones, with about 90% found just once. The material sequenced was PBMCs or T cells enriched from blood (not recorded which). These receptors came from a woman under 30 with acute COVID-19.

This clone was counted a few times. The rearrangement links TRBV2 to TRBJ2-3; TRBD2 matches 8 bases. The ends lost 9 bases at V and 3 bases at J; junction bases unmatched: 8. Germline V gene sequence: CDR1 SNHLY, CDR2 FYNNEI. This CDR3 is built from 14 residues. Written as DNA, the CDR3 is TGTGCCAGTAACCCGGGACTAGTGACAGATACGCAGTATTTT. Translating gives CASNPGLVTDTQYF.

This rearrangement joins TRBV4-2 to TRBJ1-3; D is uncertain. The CDR3 runs to 17 residues. V lost 0 bases and J lost 1, with 13 bases in between. The germline gives CDR1 LGHNA, CDR2 YNFKEQ. The CDR3 spells CASSQEFEKFSGNTIYF. The DNA of the CDR3 is TGTGCCAGCAGCCAAGAATTCGAGAAGTTTTCTGGAAACACCATATATTTT.

The genes are TRBV10-2 and TRBJ2-7, with 8 bases identical to TRBD2. Germline CDR1 WSHSY, CDR2 SAAADI. The length of the CDR3 is 13 residues. The ends lost 6 bases at V and 4 bases at J; junction bases unmatched: 5. Written as DNA, the CDR3 is TGCGCCAGCAGCTGGACTAGCCAGTACGAGCAGTACTTC. Translation gives CASSWTSQYEQYF.

The chain joins TRBV5-8 to TRBJ1-1; unclear D gene. CDR3 size: 11 residues. Germline V gene lookup returns CDR1 SGHTS and CDR2 YDEGEE. Deletions cut 0 bases from V and 7 bases from J, with 4 bases between. CDR3 bases: TGTGCCAGCAGCTTGGTCGTTGAAGCTTTCTTT. Its protein is CASSLVVEAFF.

V gene TRBV7-8 combines with J gene TRBJ1-6, with D uncertain. Per the germline V gene, CDR1 is SGHVS and CDR2 is FQNEAQ. The germline V and J ends were trimmed by 1 base and 8 bases, with 9 bases remaining between them. The CDR3 is 14 residues long. CDR3 sequence: CASSLGWEHSPLHF. DNA of the CDR3: TGTGCCAGCAGCTTAGGTTGGGAGCATTCACCCCTCCACTTT.

The V gene is TRBV5-4, the J gene TRBJ2-7, with 7 bases fitting TRBD1. Per the germline V gene, CDR1 is SGHNT and CDR2 is YYREEE (reference sequence). Trimming took 4 bases from V and 3 from J; bases not matched to a gene: 10. This CDR3 has 15 residues. This CDR3 reads CASSLDPGQLYEQYF. In DNA form, the CDR3 reads TGTGCCAGCAGCCTGGATCCGGGACAGCTCTACGAGCAGTACTTC. The full variable domain, in which reference TRBV5-4 and TRBJ2-7 provide the parts outside the CDR3, is ETGVTQSPTHLIKTRGQQVTLRCSSQSGHNTVSWYQQALGQGPQFIFQYYREEENGRGNFPPRFSGLQFPNYSSELNVNALELDDSALYLCASSLDPGQLYEQYFGPGTRLTVT.

The chain links TRBV7-6 to TRBJ2-2, with 9 bases identical to TRBD1. V shed 1 base, J shed 5 bases, and the junction held 2 bases outside the gene matches. This CDR3 comprises 15 residues. Germline V CDR1 and CDR2: SGHVS, FNYEAQ. The CDR3 loop is CASSLDRGHTGELFF. CDR3 DNA: TGTGCCAGCAGCTTAGACAGGGGGCATACCGGGGAGCTGTTTTTT. Based on the CDR3 plus reference TRBV7-6 and TRBJ2-2, the full variable domain is GAGVSQSPRYKVTKRGQDVALRCDPISGHVSLYWYRQALGQGPEFLTYFNYEAQQDKSGLPNDRFSAERPEGSISTLTIQRTEQRDSAMYRCASSLDRGHTGELFFGEGSRLTVL.

V gene TRBV7-3 combines with J gene TRBJ2-1; tentatively, D is TRBD2 (6 bases). This CDR3 comprises 16 residues. V dropped 5 bases and J dropped 5 bases, with 19 bases sitting between them. Per the germline V gene, CDR1 is SGHTA and CDR2 is FQGTGA. DNA for the CDR3: TGTGCCAGCAGCCCCATCGGGGGAGGCCATAACAATGAGCAGTTCTTC. It yields the protein CASSPIGGGHNNEQFF.

The rearrangement links TRBV24-1 to TRBJ2-7; 11 nucleotides agree with TRBD2. Germline loops: CDR1 KGHDR, CDR2 SFDVKD. This CDR3 is 15 amino acids long. Trimming removed 4 bases from V and 4 bases from J; junction bases left unmatched: 5. The CDR3 nucleotides read TGTGCCACCAGTGACCCGACTAGCGGGATGTACGAGCAGTACTTC. This sequence encodes CATSDPTSGMYEQYF.

Here the CDR3 DNA reads TGTGCCAGCAGCCCTCCTAGCGGAGCAGAGCAGTTCTTC. It is translated as CASSPPSGAEQFF. V is TRBV7-9 and J is TRBJ2-1; 7 positions match TRBD2. The CDR3 sequence is 13 residues long. V lost 5 bases to trimming and J lost 10 bases; unmatched junction nucleotides: 8. In germline, CDR1 is SEHNR, CDR2 FQNEAQ (reference sequence).

This clone was detected only once. This chain uses TRBV2 with TRBJ2-5, with a weak D call TRBD2 (5 bases). Germline CDR1 reads SNHLY; CDR2 reads FYNNEI. The CDR3 length is 15 residues. With 6 bases removed from V and 0 bases from J, the gap between germline ends came to 14 bases. The CDR3 DNA is TGTGCCAGCAGAAGAGGAGCGGACTACCAAGAGACCCAGTACTTC. As protein: CASRRGADYQETQYF.

This clone was seen just once. The chain couples TRBV7-9 to TRBJ1-2; D unresolved. The CDR3 has 12 residues. Germline V CDR1 and CDR2: SEHNR, FQNEAQ (reference sequence). The V gene lost 3 bases and the J gene lost 5 bases, with 7 bases spanning the gap. The CDR3 DNA reads TGTGCCAGCAGCTTTGGCCCGTATGGCTACACCTTC. Protein: CASSFGPYGYTF.

V usage is TRBV15 and J usage is TRBJ2-1; D unresolved. Trimming cost V 3 bases and J 1 base, with 10 bases left between them. This CDR3 has 15 amino acids. CDR1 is LNHNV and CDR2 is YYDKDF in the germline V gene (reference sequence). The DNA for the CDR3 is TGTGCCACCAGCAGCGGCGGTGGGTCCTACAATGAGCAGTTCTTC. It is translated as CATSSGGGSYNEQFF.

The V gene is TRBV30, the J gene TRBJ2-7; 8 bases line up with TRBD1. V trimming: 1 base; J trimming: 4 bases; junction bases outside the gene matches: 3. From germline, CDR1 is GTSNPN and CDR2 SVGIG (reference sequence). CDR3 size: 13 residues. The DNA of the CDR3 is TGTGCCTGGAGTGCCGACAGGGGTTACGAGCAGTACTTC. Amino acid sequence: CAWSADRGYEQYF.

This rearrangement joins TRBV5-1 to TRBJ2-1; TRBD2 agrees at 11 bases. The germline V gene encodes CDR1 SGHRS and CDR2 YFSETQ. The junction had 10 bases not matched to a gene; V was cut back by 5 bases and J by 0 bases. The CDR3 has 18 residues. CDR3 in DNA: TGCGCCAGCAGAACACTAGCGGGAGACCTGAGCTCCTACAATGAGCAGTTCTTC. It is translated as CASRTLAGDLSSYNEQFF.

This clone has only a few counts. This chain uses TRBV6-5 with TRBJ1-1, with 8 bases identical to TRBD1. The length of the CDR3 is 14 residues. Trimming took 7 bases from V and 4 from J; bases not matched to a gene: 8. Germline V lookup: CDR1 MNHEY, CDR2 SVGAGI. CDR3 region: CASTVRTGITEAFF. For the CDR3, the DNA is TGTGCCAGCACTGTACGGACAGGGATCACTGAAGCTTTCTTT.

This chain joins TRBV7-9 and TRBJ1-6, with 8 bases lining up with TRBD1. This CDR3 spans 15 amino acids. V shed 5 bases, J shed 9 bases, and the junction held 9 bases outside the gene matches. Germline-derived CDR1 and CDR2 are SEHNR and FQNEAQ (reference sequence). CDR3 coding DNA: TGTGCCAGCAGCCCAGGACAGGGTTCCGTTTCACCCCTCCACTTT. Its translation: CASSPGQGSVSPLHF.

CDR3 sequence: CSVADRSYEQYF. CDR3 DNA: TGCAGCGTGGCCGACAGGTCCTACGAGCAGTACTTC. This chain links TRBV29-1 with TRBJ2-7, with a possible D match to TRBD1 (6 bases). Trimming cost V 6 bases and J 1 base, with 10 bases left between them. Germline loops: CDR1 SQVTM, CDR2 ANQGSEA. The CDR3 extends over 12 amino acids.

The chain links TRBV19 to TRBJ2-3; 8 nucleotides agree with TRBD1. CDR3 length equals 14 residues. V lost 6 bases, J lost 3 bases, and 5 bases stayed unmatched. Germline lookup yields CDR1 LNHDA and CDR2 SQIVND (reference sequence). The CDR3 nucleotides are TGTGCCAGTAGGAAAGACAGGGGAACAGATACGCAGTATTTT. Amino acids: CASRKDRGTDTQYF.

The chain has TRBV13 and TRBJ2-4; TRBD1 matches at 10 bases. The CDR3 has 14 residues. Per the germline V gene, CDR1 is PRHDT and CDR2 is FYEKMQ (reference sequence). J gave up 5 bases and V 3 bases, and 1 base lay outside the gene matches. The CDR3 nucleotides are TGTGCCAGCAGCTTGACAGGGGGCGAAAACATTCAGTACTTC. Encoded protein: CASSLTGGENIQYF.

The V gene is TRBV5-5, the J gene TRBJ2-1; 9 positions agree with TRBD2. The ends lost 4 bases at V and 12 bases at J; junction bases unmatched: 8. The CDR3 covers 13 residues. Looked up from germline, CDR1 is SGHKS and CDR2 is YYEKEE (reference sequence). DNA for the CDR3: TGTGCCAGCAGCCTTTGGCGGGAGGGTGGGCAGTTCTTC. It yields the protein CASSLWREGGQFF.

The CDR3 reads CASSQQGQGAKTQYF. CDR3 bases: TGTGCCAGCAGCCAACAAGGACAGGGGGCTAAGACCCAGTACTTC. The chain combines TRBV28 with TRBJ2-5; TRBD1 matches 11 bases. The CDR3 contains 15 residues. Germline V gene sequence: CDR1 MDHEN, CDR2 SYDVKM. The junction had 9 bases not matched to a gene; V was cut back by 6 bases and J by 6 bases.

The genes are TRBV28 and TRBJ2-7; 11 positions agree with TRBD2. The length of the CDR3 is 18 residues. Germline V gives CDR1 MDHEN, CDR2 SYDVKM. The junction had 15 bases not matched to a gene; V was cut back by 1 base and J by 7 bases. CDR3 DNA sequence: TGTGCCAGCAGTTTATTGAGTAGCCCGGGACTAGCGGAGCCTGAGCAGTACTTC. It yields the protein CASSLLSSPGLAEPEQYF. Using reference TRBV28 and TRBJ2-7 for the parts outside the CDR3, the full variable domain is DVKVTQSSRYLVKRTGEKVFLECVQDMDHENMFWYRQDPGLGLRLIYFSYDVKMKEKGDIPEGYSVSREKKERFSLILESASTNQTSMYLCASSLLSSPGLAEPEQYFGPGTRLTVT.

This chain links TRBV5-1 with TRBJ1-2; 9 bases are shared with TRBD1. The CDR3 totals 12 residues. With V trimmed by 4 bases and J by 8 bases, 3 bases remained unmatched. Germline V gene sequence: CDR1 SGHRS, CDR2 YFSETQ. CDR3 region: CASSNGQGGYTF. The CDR3 coding sequence is TGCGCCAGCAGCAACGGACAGGGGGGCTACACCTTC.

The genes are TRBV5-1 and TRBJ2-1; possible D gene TRBD2, 6 bases. The CDR3 is made up of 15 amino acids. Looked up from germline, CDR1 is SGHRS and CDR2 is YFSETQ. V was clipped by 0 bases and J by 5 bases, with 12 bases between them. CDR3 sequence (DNA): TGCGCCAGCAGCTTGGCGAGACTAGATCACAATGAGCAGTTCTTC. It yields the protein CASSLARLDHNEQFF.

This chain connects TRBV6-5 to TRBJ2-1; weak D call: TRBD2 (6 bases). This CDR3 spans 13 amino acids. V lost 11 bases, J lost 6 bases, and 17 bases lay in between. CDR1 and CDR2 from the germline V gene are MNHEY and SVGAGI. The DNA for the CDR3 is TGTGCCGGAGGGGAAAGACCAGTCAATGAGCAGTTCTTC. This gives the protein CAGGERPVNEQFF.

The chain carries TRBV4-3 and TRBJ2-1; weak D call: TRBD2 (6 bases). The CDR3 has 17 residues. Per germline, CDR1 LGHNA and CDR2 YSLEER. With 1 base removed from V and 4 bases from J, the gap between germline ends came to 17 bases. CDR3 sequence (DNA): TGCGCCAGCAGCCAAGCGACCGGGACTCCCAATTACAATGAGCAGTTCTTC. Amino acid sequence: CASSQATGTPNYNEQFF.

The gene calls are TRBV7-2 and TRBJ1-2; TRBD1 aligns across 9 bases. With V trimmed by 5 bases and J by 4 bases, 8 bases remained unmatched. The CDR3 is 15 residues long. The germline V gene encodes CDR1 SGHTA and CDR2 FQGNSA. CDR3 sequence reads: CASSPSGTGTYGYTF. The CDR3 DNA reads TGTGCCAGCAGCCCATCCGGGACAGGGACCTATGGCTACACCTTC.